This T cell receptor beta chain was documented in a study of Graves' ophthalmopathy and Graves' hyperthyroidism. The sequenced template was RNA, covering the TCR beta CDR3 region. The authors performed first-round RT-PCR with HTBI primers and then a second-round multiplex PCR. TCRdb independently ran MiXCR on the multiplex PCR reads; one entry per CDR3 protein. The table lists about 370,000 distinct CDR3 sequences, about 17% of them singletons. The table lists this clonotype with many counts. The antigen is unknown. Trimming took off 5 bases at V and 2 bases at J, with 6 bases between the two ends. Germline lookup yields CDR1 MDHEN and CDR2 SYDVKM. This CDR3 has 12 amino acids. Study-wide findings and caveats: Distinction of ophthalmopathy from stable hyperthyroidism by a 13-signature model reached over 85% sensitivity and 81.08% specificity.

The clonotype comes from a young woman with Graves' ophthalmopathy. The chain uses TRBV28 and TRBJ1-2; D is unresolved. Sequencing was carried out using peripheral blood. CDR3 in amino acids: CASSTGNYGYTF. Here the CDR3 DNA reads TGTGCCAGCAGTACCGGGAACTATGGCTACACCTTC.